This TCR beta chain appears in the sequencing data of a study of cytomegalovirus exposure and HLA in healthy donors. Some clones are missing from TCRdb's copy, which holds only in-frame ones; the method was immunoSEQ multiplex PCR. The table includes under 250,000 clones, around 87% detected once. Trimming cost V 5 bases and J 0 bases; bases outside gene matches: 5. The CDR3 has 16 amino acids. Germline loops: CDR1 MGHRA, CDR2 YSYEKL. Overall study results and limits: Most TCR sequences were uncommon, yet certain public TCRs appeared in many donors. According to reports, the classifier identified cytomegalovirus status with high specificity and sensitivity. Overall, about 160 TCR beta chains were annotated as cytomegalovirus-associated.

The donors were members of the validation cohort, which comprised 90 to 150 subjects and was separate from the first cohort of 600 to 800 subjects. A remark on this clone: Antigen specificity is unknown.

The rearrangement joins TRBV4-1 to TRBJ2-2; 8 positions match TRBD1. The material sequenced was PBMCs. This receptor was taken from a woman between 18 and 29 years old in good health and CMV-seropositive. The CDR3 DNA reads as TGCGCCAGCAGCTTCCGGACAGGGACGAACACCGGGGAGCTGTTTTTT. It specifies CASSFRTGTNTGELFF.